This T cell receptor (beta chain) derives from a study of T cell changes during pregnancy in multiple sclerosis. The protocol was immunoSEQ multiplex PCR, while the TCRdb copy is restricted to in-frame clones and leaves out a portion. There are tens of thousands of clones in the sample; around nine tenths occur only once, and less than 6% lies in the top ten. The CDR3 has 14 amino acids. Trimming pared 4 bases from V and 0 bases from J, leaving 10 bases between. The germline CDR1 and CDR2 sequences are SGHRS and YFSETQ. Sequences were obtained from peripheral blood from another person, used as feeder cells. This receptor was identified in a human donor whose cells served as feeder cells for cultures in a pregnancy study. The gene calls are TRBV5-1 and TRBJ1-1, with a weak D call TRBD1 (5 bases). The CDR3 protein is CASSAGTLNTEAFF. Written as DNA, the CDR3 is TGCGCCAGCAGCGCCGGGACGCTGAACACTGAAGCTTTCTTT.